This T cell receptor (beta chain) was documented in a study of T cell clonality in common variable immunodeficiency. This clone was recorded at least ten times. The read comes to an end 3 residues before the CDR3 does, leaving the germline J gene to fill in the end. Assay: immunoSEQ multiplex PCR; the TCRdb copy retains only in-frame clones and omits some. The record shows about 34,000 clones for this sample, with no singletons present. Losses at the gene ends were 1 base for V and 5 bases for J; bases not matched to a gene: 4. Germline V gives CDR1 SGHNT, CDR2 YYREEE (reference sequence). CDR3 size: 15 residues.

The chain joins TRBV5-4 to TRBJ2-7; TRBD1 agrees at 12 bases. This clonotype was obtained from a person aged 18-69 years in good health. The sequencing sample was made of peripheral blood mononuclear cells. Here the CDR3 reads CASSLLGQGANEQYF. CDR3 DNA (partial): TGTGCCAGCAGCTTGTTGGGACAGGGGGCCAACGAG.